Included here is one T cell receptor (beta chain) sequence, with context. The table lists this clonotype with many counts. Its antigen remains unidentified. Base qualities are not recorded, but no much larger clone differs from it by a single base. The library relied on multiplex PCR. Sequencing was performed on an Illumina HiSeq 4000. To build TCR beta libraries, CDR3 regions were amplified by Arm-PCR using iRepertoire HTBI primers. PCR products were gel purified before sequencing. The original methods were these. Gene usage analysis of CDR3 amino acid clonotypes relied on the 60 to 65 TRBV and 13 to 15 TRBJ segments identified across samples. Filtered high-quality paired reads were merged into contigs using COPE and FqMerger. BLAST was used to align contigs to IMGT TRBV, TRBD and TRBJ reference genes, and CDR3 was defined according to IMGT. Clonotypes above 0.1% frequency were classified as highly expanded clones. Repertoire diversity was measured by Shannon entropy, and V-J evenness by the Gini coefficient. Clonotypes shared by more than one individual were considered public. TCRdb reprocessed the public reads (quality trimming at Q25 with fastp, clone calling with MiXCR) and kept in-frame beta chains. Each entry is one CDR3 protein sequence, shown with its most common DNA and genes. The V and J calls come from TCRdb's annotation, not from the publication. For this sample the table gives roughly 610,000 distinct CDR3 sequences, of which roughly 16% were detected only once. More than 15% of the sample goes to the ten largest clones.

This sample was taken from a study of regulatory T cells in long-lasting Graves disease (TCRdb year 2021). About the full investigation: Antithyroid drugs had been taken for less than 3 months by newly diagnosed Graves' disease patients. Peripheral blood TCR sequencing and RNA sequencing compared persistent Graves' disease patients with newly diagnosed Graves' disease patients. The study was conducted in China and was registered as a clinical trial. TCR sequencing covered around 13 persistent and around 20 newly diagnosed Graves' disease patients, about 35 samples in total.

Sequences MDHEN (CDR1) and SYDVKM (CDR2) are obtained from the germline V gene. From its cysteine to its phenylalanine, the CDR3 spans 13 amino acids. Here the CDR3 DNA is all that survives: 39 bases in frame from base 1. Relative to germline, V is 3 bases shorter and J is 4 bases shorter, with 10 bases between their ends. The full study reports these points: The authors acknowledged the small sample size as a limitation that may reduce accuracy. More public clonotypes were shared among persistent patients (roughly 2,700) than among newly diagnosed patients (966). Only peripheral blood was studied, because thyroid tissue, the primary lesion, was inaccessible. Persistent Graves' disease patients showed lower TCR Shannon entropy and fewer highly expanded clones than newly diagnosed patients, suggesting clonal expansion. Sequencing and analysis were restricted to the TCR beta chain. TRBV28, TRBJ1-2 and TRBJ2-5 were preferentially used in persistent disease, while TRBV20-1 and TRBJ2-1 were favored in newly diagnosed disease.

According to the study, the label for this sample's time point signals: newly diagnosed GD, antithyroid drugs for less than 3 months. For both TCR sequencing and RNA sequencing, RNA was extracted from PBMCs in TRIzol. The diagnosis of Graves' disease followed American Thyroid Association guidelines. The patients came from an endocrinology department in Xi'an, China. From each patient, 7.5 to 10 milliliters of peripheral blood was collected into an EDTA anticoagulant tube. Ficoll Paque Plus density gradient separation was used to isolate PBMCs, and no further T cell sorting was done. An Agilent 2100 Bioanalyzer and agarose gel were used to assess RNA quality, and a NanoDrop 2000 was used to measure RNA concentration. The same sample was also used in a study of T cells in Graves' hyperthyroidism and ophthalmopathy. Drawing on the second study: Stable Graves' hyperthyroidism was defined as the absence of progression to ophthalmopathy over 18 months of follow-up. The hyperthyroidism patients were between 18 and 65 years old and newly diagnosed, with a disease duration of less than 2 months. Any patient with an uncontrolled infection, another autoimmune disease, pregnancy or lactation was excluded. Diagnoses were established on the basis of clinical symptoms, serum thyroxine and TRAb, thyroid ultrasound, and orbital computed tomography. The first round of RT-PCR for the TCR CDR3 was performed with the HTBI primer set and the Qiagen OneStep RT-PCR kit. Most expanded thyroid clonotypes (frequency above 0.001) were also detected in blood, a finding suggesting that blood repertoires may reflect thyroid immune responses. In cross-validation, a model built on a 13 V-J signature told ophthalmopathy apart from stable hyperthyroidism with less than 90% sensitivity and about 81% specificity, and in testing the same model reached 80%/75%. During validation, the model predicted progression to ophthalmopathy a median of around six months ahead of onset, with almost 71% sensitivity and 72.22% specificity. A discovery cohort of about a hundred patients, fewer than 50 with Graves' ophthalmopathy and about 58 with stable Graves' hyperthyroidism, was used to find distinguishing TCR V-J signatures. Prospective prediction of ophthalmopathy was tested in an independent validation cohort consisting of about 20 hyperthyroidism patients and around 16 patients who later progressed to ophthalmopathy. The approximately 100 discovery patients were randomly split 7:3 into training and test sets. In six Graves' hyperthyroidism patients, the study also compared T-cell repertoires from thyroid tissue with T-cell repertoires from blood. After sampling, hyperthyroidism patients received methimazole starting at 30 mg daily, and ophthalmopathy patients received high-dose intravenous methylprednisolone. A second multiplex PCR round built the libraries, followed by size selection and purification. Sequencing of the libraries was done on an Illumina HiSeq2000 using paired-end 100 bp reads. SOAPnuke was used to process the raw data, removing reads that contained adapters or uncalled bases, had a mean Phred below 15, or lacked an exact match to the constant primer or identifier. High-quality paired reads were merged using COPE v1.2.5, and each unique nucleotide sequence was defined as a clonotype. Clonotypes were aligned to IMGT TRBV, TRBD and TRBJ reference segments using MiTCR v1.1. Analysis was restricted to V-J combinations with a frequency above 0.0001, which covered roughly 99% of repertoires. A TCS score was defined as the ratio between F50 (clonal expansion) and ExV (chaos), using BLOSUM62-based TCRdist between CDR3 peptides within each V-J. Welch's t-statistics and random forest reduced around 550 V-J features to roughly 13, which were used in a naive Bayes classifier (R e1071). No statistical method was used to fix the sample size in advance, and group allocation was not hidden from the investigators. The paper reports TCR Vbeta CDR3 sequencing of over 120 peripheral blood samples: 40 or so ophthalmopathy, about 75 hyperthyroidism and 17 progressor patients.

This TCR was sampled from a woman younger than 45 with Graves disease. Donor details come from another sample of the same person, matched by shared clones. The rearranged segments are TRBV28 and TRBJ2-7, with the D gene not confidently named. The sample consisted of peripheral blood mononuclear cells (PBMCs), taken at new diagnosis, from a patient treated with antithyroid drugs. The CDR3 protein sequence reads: CASSFSLRYEQYF. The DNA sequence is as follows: TGTGCCAGCAGTTTCTCACTCCGTTACGAGCAGTACTTC.